This T cell receptor (beta chain) is from a study of T cell responses to AZD1222 COVID-19 vaccine (dated by TCRdb to 2020 to 2023). The study in broad terms: Because spike-specific TCR depth and breadth did not differ between the two schedules, AZD1222 recipients who got a second dose at roughly 4 weeks were pooled with those who got a second dose at roughly 12 weeks. TCR sequencing covered some 240 trial participants: about 210 given two doses of AZD1222 and 26 given two doses of MenACWY control vaccine. Enrollment into the trials was organized by age into subgroups of 18-55, 56-69 and 70-plus years, and those subgroups contained roughly 160, 29 and 62 TCR-sequenced participants, respectively. What the research found in general, with its limitations: Spike-specific TCR breadth and depth rose significantly after two AZD1222 doses compared with day 0 and with MenACWY recipients. Because no samples from the day 14 peak response were available, repertoires could be characterized only after the peak T cell response. Vaccine-associated CD4 TCRs spanned the whole spike protein, with dominant responses in regions 160-218 and 743-854. Reportedly, almost half of the unique spike-specific TCRs recognized epitopes lying outside the regions that are mutated in the B.1.351 and B.1.1.7 variants. The 56-69-year group was small, and its depth increase did not reach significance, likely because of low power. Conclusions about previously exposed vaccinees were limited because only six AZD1222 recipients were SARS-CoV-2 seropositive at baseline. Participants were mostly white British and included more females than males, and it was suggested by the authors that clonal diversity may have been underestimated.

Of note for this clone: The target of this receptor is not known. Qualities for individual bases were not recorded, and no much larger clone is one base off.

The CDR3 regions of human TCRbeta chains were subjected to immunosequencing. The authors processed their data as follows. Repertoire TCRs were matched against a reference library of SARS-CoV-2-specific TCRs generated with the MIRA antigen-specificity platform. Breadth was defined as the fraction of unique TCRs that were SARS-CoV-2-associated, and depth was defined as the fraction of total T cells that were SARS-CoV-2-associated. Each spike-specific TCR was assigned to its reactive spike region and to a CD4 or CD8 class using the MIRA data. Log10-transformed breadth and depth values were compared by one-way ANOVA with Sidak's multiple comparisons tests. Not all clones reach the TCRdb copy of this immuneACCESS table, which keeps in-frame sequences only. Checked studies attribute under half of the gap to unresolved V genes and leave the rest unexplained. For V, J and clone size, that table is used; D and trimming come from the DNA. Here the sample has roughly 120,000 clones; roughly 90% occur a single time. The ten largest clones capture 4% to 5% of the sample.

Reading the label with the study, this specimen's time point is: baseline before first vaccination. The vaccinee samples were drawn from two UK trials, COV001 and COV002, one of which was a single-blind randomized controlled phase 2/3 trial testing AZD1222 (ChAdOx1 nCoV-19) in healthy adults. For TCRbeta chain sequencing, PBMC samples were collected from trial participants at day 0 and at day 28 after the second dose. Cut back by 3 bases and 6 bases, the V and J ends lie 21 bases apart. Spanning cysteine to phenylalanine, the CDR3 consists of 16 amino acids. Only the CDR3 portion is preserved as DNA: 48 bases, with reading frame beginning at the first base. Per the germline V gene, MDHEN is the CDR1 and SYDVKM is the CDR2.

The TCR sequence derives from an adult in good health. Specimen: peripheral blood, collected on day 0 of AZD1222 vaccination. The V and J genes are TRBV28 and TRBJ2-7; the D segment might be TRBD1 or TRBD2, since each matches 5 bases. The DNA sequence is given as TGTGCCAGCAGTTTGAGTCTGGGGGATACACCCACCGAGCAGTACTTC. It translates as CASSLSLGDTPTEQYF.